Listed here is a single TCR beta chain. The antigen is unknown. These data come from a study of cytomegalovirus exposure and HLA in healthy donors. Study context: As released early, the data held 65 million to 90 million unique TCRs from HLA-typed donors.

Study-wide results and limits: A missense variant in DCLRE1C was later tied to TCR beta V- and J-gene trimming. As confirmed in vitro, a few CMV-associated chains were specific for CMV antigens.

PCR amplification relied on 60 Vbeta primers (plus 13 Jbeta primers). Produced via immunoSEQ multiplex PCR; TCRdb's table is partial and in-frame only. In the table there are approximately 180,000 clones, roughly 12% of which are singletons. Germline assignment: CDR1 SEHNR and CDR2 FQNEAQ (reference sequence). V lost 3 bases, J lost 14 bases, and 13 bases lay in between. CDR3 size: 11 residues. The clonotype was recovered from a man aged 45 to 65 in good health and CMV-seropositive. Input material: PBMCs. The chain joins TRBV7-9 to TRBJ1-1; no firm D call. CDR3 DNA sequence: TGTGCCAGCAGCTTTAGTGGTCCCGTGTTCTTT. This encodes CASSFSGPVFF.